This T cell receptor beta chain derives from a study of shared clonotypes between healthy human individuals. Whole-study context: For every donor, three CD4 naive, three CD4 memory, two CD8 naive and one CD8 memory plates were used. Findings and caveats of the study: The genetic and exposure-history diversity represented was limited by few donors. Relative to memory subsets, naive subsets generally showed larger estimated richness.

The germline V gene has CDR1 SGHNT and CDR2 YYREEE (reference sequence). The CDR3 covers 14 residues. V lost 0 bases and J 11 bases, leaving 15 bases between the germline ends. Remarks on this clone: Its antigen is still unknown.

Repertoires were generated with immunoSEQ multiplex PCR, while TCRdb's copy carries only in-frame clones and drops some. The data hold millions of clones, with more than 80% observed a single time. Both subsets, CD45RA+ naive and CD45RA-negative memory, were split from the CD4+ cells. Sequenced sample: naive CD4+ T cells sorted from blood. Subset: CD45RA+ positively selected. The source of this sequence is a man between 18 and 29 years old in good health. V is TRBV5-4 and J is TRBJ1-5, with D unclear. The CDR3: CASSLAGVRSTQHF. The CDR3 DNA reads TGTGCCAGCAGCTTGGCCGGTGTGAGGTCAACCCAGCATTTT.